This is a list of T cell receptor beta chains from one sample in a study of T cell responses to AZD1222 COVID-19 vaccine. Sequencing used immunoSEQ multiplex PCR; TCRdb keeps in-frame clones, though not all of them. The data hold roughly 13,000 clones, with roughly four fifths observed a single time. The sequencing used peripheral blood, collected 28 days after the second AZD1222 dose. These receptors were collected from an adult who received the AZD1222 COVID-19 vaccine. The CDR3 runs from the conserved cysteine through the conserved F or W. A D gene is named only where the DNA matches it firmly. Size values are once, few and many counts, or a class for expanded clones, and some rows have none.

clone_size j_call v_call d_call cdr3_aa cdr3_nt
NA TRBJ1-6 TRBV6-5 NA CASSPRSRNSPLHF TGTGCCAGCAGTCCCCGTAGTCGCAATTCACCCCTCCACTTT
hyperexpanded TRBJ2-1 TRBV29-1 NA CSVEGLRDANYNEQFF TGCAGCGTTGAGGGTCTACGGGACGCTAACTACAATGAGCAGTTCTTC
NA TRBJ2-1 TRBV29-1 NA CSVEWPRGGYYNEQFF TGCAGCGTTGAATGGCCCAGGGGGGGATACTACAATGAGCAGTTCTTC
NA TRBJ1-1 TRBV18 TRBD1 CASSLGQGGKNTEAFF TGTGCCAGCTCACTTGGACAGGGAGGGAAAAACACTGAAGCTTTCTTT
NA TRBJ2-3 TRBV6-5 NA CASNTLDTQYF TGTGCCAGCAATACACTGGATACGCAGTATTTT
NA TRBJ1-6 TRBV5-5 NA CASSLEQDSYNSPLHF TGTGCCAGCAGCTTGGAACAGGACTCCTATAATTCACCCCTCCACTTT
NA TRBJ2-2 TRBV6-5 NA CASSWGDRDTGELFF TGTGCCAGCAGTTGGGGCGATAGGGACACCGGGGAGCTGTTTTTT
NA TRBJ2-3 TRBV3-1/TRBV3-2 TRBD2 CASSRGLAGSTDTQYF TGTGCCAGCAGTCGCGGACTAGCGGGGAGCACAGATACGCAGTATTTT
medium-sized TRBJ1-1 TRBV6-2/TRBV6-3 TRBD1 CASSYSNQGTGEVNTEAFF TGTGCCAGCAGTTACTCGAATCAAGGGACAGGGGAAGTGAACACTGAAGCTTTCTTT
NA TRBJ1-5 TRBV6-2/TRBV6-3 TRBD1 CASSHGGGREF TGTGCCAGCAGTCACGGAGGGGGCCGGGAATTT
NA TRBJ2-7 TRBV27 NA CASSSRLGHEQYF TGTGCCAGCAGTTCCCGACTAGGCCACGAGCAGTACTTC
NA TRBJ2-3 TRBV30 TRBD2 CAWSFGGGFTDTQYF TGTGCCTGGAGTTTCGGGGGGGGCTTCACAGATACGCAGTATTTT
NA TRBJ1-1 TRBV6-5 NA CASSYSDRWRAVAFF TGTGCCAGCAGTTACTCAGACCGTTGGAGGGCTGTGGCTTTCTTT
NA TRBJ2-1 TRBV19 TRBD1 CASRTTGGPLEFYNEQFF TGTGCCAGTAGAACGACAGGGGGCCCTTTAGAGTTCTACAATGAGCAGTTCTTC
NA TRBJ1-2 TRBV20-1 NA CSARANGGYTF TGCAGTGCTAGAGCGAACGGTGGCTACACCTTC
NA TRBJ1-2 TRBV6-4 TRBD1 CASSDTPTGGVYGYTF TGTGCCAGCAGTGACACCCCGACAGGGGGGGTCTATGGCTACACCTTC
NA TRBJ2-7 TRBV4-3 TRBD1 CASSQEDRGSYEQYF TGCGCCAGCAGCCAAGAGGACAGGGGCTCCTACGAGCAGTACTTC
once TRBJ2-7 TRBV28 NA CASSFLEFEQYF TGTGCCAGCAGTTTCCTGGAGTTCGAGCAGTACTTC
NA TRBJ1-2 TRBV3-1/TRBV3-2 NA CASSQDGWSYGYTF TGTGCCAGCAGCCAAGATGGTTGGAGCTATGGCTACACCTTC
NA TRBJ1-3 TRBV12-5 NA CASGPHAGNTIYF TGTGCTAGTGGTCCACACGCGGGAAACACCATATATTTT
once TRBJ2-7 TRBV4-1 NA CASSQMTTRSPYEQYF TGCGCCAGCAGCCAAATGACGACTAGATCCCCCTACGAGCAGTACTTC
few TRBJ1-2 TRBV6-1 TRBD1 CASSETGVYGYTF TGTGCCAGCAGTGAAACAGGGGTCTATGGCTACACCTTC
NA TRBJ2-2 TRBV7-8 TRBD2 CASSRTSGGVLTGELFF TGTGCCAGCAGCAGGACTAGCGGGGGGGTCTTGACCGGGGAGCTGTTTTTT
few TRBJ2-1 TRBV28 NA CASSLAGSINEQFF TGTGCCAGCAGTTTGGCGGGATCAATCAATGAGCAGTTCTTC
NA TRBJ2-3 TRBV24-1 NA CATSDPDRDTQYF TGTGCCACCAGTGACCCCGACCGAGATACGCAGTATTTT
NA TRBJ1-1 TRBV6-1 NA CASSENPRRGAFF TGTGCCAGCAGTGAGAATCCTCGCAGGGGAGCTTTCTTT
NA TRBJ2-7 TRBV6-1 NA CASSELWLGYEQYF TGTGCCAGCAGTGAATTGTGGTTAGGCTACGAGCAGTACTTC
NA TRBJ2-7 TRBV7-3 TRBD2 CASSLTSGGAYEQYF TGTGCCAGCAGCTTAACAAGCGGGGGGGCCTACGAGCAGTACTTC
NA TRBJ1-1 TRBV4-1 TRBD1 CASSQDAQGGTEAFF TGCGCCAGCAGCCAAGATGCGCAGGGGGGTACTGAAGCTTTCTTT
NA TRBJ1-2 TRBV18 NA CASSPSPRDGYTF TGTGCCAGCTCACCAAGTCCCAGGGATGGCTACACCTTC
few TRBJ2-7 TRBV7-3 TRBD2 CASSLGASGSYEQYF TGTGCCAGCAGCTTAGGAGCTAGCGGGAGTTACGAGCAGTACTTC
NA TRBJ1-1 TRBV10-3 TRBD1 CAIKTGTGGNTEAFF TGTGCCATCAAAACCGGGACAGGGGGAAACACTGAAGCTTTCTTT
NA TRBJ2-1 TRBV9 TRBD2 CASSIGLAGGDEQFF TGTGCCAGCAGCATCGGACTAGCGGGGGGCGATGAGCAGTTCTTC
NA TRBJ2-2 TRBV27 NA CASSSHRGGGGELFF TGTGCCAGCAGTTCCCACAGGGGCGGGGGCGGGGAGCTGTTTTTT
NA TRBJ1-2 TRBV19 TRBD1 CASSTKRTGAYGYTF TGTGCCAGTAGTACCAAACGGACAGGGGCCTATGGCTACACCTTC
NA TRBJ1-2 TRBV3-1/TRBV3-2 NA CASSQGTYYGYTF TGTGCCAGCAGCCAAGGCACGTACTATGGCTACACCTTC
NA TRBJ1-4 TRBV4-3 TRBD1 CASSRHRGLEKLFF TGCGCCAGCAGCCGGCACAGGGGGCTTGAAAAACTGTTTTTT